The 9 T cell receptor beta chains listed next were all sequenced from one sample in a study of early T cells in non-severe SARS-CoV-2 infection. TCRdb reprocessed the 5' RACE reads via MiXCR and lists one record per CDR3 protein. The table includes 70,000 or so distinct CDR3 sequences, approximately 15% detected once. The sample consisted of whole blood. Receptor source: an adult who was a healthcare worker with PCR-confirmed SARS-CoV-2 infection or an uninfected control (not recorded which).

CDR3 DNA sequence: TGTGCCAGCAGCCAAGTGACAGGGGATCAGCCCCAGCATTTT. It encodes CASSQVTGDQPQHF. The chain couples TRBV3-1 to TRBJ1-5, with TRBD1 identical over 8 bases. Germline CDR1 is LGHDT and CDR2 is YNNKEL (reference sequence). Trimming removed 1 base from V and 5 bases from J; junction bases left unmatched: 1. The CDR3 totals 14 residues.

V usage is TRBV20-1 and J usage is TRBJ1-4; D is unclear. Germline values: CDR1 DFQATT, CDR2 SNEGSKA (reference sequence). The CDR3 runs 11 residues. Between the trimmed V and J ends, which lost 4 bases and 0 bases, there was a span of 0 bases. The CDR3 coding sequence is TGCAGTGCTACAACTAATGAAAAACTGTTTTTT. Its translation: CSATTNEKLFF.

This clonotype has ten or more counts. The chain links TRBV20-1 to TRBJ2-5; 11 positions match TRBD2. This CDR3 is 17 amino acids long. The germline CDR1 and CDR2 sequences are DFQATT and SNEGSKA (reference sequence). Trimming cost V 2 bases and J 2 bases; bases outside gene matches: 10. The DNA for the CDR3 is TGCAGTGCTAGATGCAGGTTCCTAGCGGGGGGACAAGAGACCCAGTACTTC. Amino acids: CSARCRFLAGGQETQYF.

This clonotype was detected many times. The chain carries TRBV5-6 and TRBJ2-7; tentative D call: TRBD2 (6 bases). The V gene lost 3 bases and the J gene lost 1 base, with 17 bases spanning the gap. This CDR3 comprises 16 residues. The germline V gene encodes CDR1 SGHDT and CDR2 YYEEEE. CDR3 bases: TGTGCCAGCAGCTCCCCGGGTAGCGGCCTATCCTACGAGCAGTACTTC. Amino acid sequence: CASSSPGSGLSYEQYF.

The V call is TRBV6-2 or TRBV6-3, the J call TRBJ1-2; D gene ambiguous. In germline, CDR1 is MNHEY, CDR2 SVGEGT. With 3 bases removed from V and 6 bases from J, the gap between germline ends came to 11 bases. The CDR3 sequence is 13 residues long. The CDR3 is CASSYVRIDGYTF. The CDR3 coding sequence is TGTGCCAGCAGTTATGTACGGATAGATGGCTACACCTTC.

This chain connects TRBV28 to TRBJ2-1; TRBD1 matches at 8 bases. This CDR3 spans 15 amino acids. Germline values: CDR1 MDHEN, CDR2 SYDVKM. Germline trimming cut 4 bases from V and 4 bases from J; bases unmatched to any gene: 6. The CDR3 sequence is CASSWDRSVYNEQFF. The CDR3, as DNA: TGTGCCAGCAGTTGGGACAGGTCGGTGTACAATGAGCAGTTCTTC.

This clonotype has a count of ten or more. In nucleotides, the CDR3 is TGCAGCGTTGAACTACGGAGGACCACCGGGGAGCTGTTTTTT. Translating it yields CSVELRRTTGELFF. The rearrangement joins TRBV29-1 to TRBJ2-2; TRBD2 is a possible D gene (5 bases). V shed 2 bases and J shed 4 bases, with 11 bases lying between them. The CDR3 covers 14 residues. The V gene's germline CDR1 is SQVTM and CDR2 ANQGSEA.

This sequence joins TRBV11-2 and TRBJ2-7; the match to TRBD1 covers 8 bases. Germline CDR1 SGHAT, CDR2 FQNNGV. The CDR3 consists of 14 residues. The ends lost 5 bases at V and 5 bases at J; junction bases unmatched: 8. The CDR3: CASSPRQGHHEQYF. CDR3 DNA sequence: TGTGCCAGCAGCCCACGACAGGGGCACCACGAGCAGTACTTC.

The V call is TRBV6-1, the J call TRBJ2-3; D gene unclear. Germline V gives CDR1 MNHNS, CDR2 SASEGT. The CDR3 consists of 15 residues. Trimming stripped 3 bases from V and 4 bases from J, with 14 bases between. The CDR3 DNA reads TGTGCCAGCAGTGATTTCGCTGGGCACCCAGATACGCAGTATTTT. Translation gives CASSDFAGHPDTQYF.